Listed below are T cell receptor beta chains from one sample, sequenced in a study of blood T cell repertoires in COVID-19. Only in-frame clones appear in the TCRdb table, and some are missing; sequencing was by immunoSEQ multiplex PCR. The data hold about 140,000 clones, with approximately 80% observed a single time. Sequencing was done on a sample of peripheral blood. All receptors come from a human donor in a cohort sampled during active COVID-19. CDR3s include the opening cysteine and the closing phenylalanine or tryptophan. D genes are given only for firm matches. Size tells how often a clone was seen (once, few, many) or the class of an expanded clone, and some rows leave it out.

V gene	clone size	J gene	D gene	CDR3 length	CDR3 protein	CDR3 DNA
TRBV19	.	TRBJ2-5	TRBD2	13	CASSGGEGETQYF	TGTGCCAGTAGTGGCGGGGAGGGGGAGACCCAGTACTTC
TRBV11-3	.	TRBJ1-1	TRBD1	14	CASSLGTGRTEAFF	TGTGCCAGCAGCTTGGGGACAGGGAGGACTGAAGCTTTCTTT
TRBV7-2	.	TRBJ2-3	.	13	CASRSGGTDTQYF	TGTGCCAGCAGGTCGGGGGGCACAGATACGCAGTATTTT
TRBV12-3/TRBV12-4	once	TRBJ1-1	.	13	CASSLTGNTEAFF	TGTGCCAGCAGTTTGACGGGGAACACTGAAGCTTTCTTT
TRBV7-3	.	TRBJ2-5	TRBD2	16	CASSWGLAGLQETQYF	TGTGCCAGCAGCTGGGGACTAGCGGGGCTACAAGAGACCCAGTACTTC
TRBV2	.	TRBJ2-3	.	16	CASSDRSVASTDTQYF	TGTGCCAGCAGTGATCGTAGCGTCGCTAGCACAGATACGCAGTATTTT
TRBV11-3	.	TRBJ2-2	.	12	CASSTRTGELFF	TGTGCCAGCAGCACGCGGACCGGGGAGCTGTTTTTT
TRBV18	.	TRBJ2-1	TRBD2	16	CASSPRLAGGRNEQFF	TGTGCCAGCTCACCGCGACTAGCGGGAGGACGGAATGAGCAGTTCTTC
TRBV3-1/TRBV3-2	.	TRBJ1-3	.	15	CASSQDHRVGNTIYF	TGTGCCAGCAGCCAAGATCATCGGGTTGGAAACACCATATATTTT
TRBV19	.	TRBJ2-2	.	14	CASSPGHNTGELFF	TGTGCCAGTAGTCCCGGACATAACACCGGGGAGCTGTTTTTT
TRBV19	few	TRBJ1-5	.	15	CASSRGAVSYQPQHF	TGTGCCAGTAGTCGTGGGGCCGTATCCTATCAGCCCCAGCATTTT
TRBV9	.	TRBJ1-1	.	15	CASSVDTRRNTEAFF	TGTGCCAGCAGCGTAGACACTAGGAGGAACACTGAAGCTTTCTTT
TRBV4-3	.	TRBJ2-1	.	15	CASSQAGFTYNEQFF	TGCGCCAGCAGCCAAGCGGGTTTCACCTACAATGAGCAGTTCTTC
TRBV27	.	TRBJ1-1	.	15	CASSFLWGLNTEAFF	TGTGCCAGCAGTTTCCTGTGGGGCCTGAACACTGAAGCTTTCTTT
TRBV4-3	.	TRBJ2-1	TRBD2	16	CASSQAGTSATERQFF	TGCGCCAGCAGCCAAGCCGGGACTAGCGCGACGGAGAGACAGTTCTTC
TRBV15	.	TRBJ2-6	.	15	CATSLGGSGANVLTF	TGTGCCACCAGCTTAGGCGGCTCTGGGGCCAACGTCCTGACTTTC
TRBV19	.	TRBJ1-4	.	16	CASMRLRDMEGEKLFF	TGTGCCAGTATGAGGTTAAGGGACATGGAAGGGGAAAAACTGTTTTTT
TRBV7-7	.	TRBJ2-1	.	14	CASSQGSQYNEQFF	TGTGCTAGCAGCCAGGGGTCCCAATACAATGAGCAGTTCTTC
TRBV27	.	TRBJ2-3	TRBD2	14	CARRTSGGTDTQYF	TGTGCCAGAAGGACTAGCGGAGGCACAGATACGCAGTATTTT
TRBV3-1/TRBV3-2	.	TRBJ2-1	TRBD2	19	CASSLSGLAGSPGGDEQFF	TGTGCCAGCAGCCTCTCGGGACTAGCGGGAAGTCCAGGTGGCGATGAGCAGTTCTTC
TRBV6-5	.	TRBJ2-5	TRBD2	14	CASMAGGSMKTQYF	TGTGCCAGCATGGCCGGGGGGTCTATGAAGACCCAGTACTTC
TRBV28	.	TRBJ1-4	.	12	CASSLIGEKLFF	TGTGCCAGCAGTTTAATCGGTGAAAAACTGTTTTTT
TRBV7-9	.	TRBJ1-4	.	14	CASSSRGQNEKLFF	TGTGCCAGCAGCTCGCGAGGACAGAATGAAAAACTGTTTTTT
TRBV19	few	TRBJ2-1	TRBD2	16	CASSIQAGSTYNEQFF	TGTGCCAGTAGTATACAAGCGGGAAGCACCTACAATGAGCAGTTCTTC
TRBV6-5	few	TRBJ2-7	TRBD2	13	CASVREVSDEQYF	TGTGCCAGCGTACGGGAGGTGTCGGACGAGCAGTACTTC
TRBV12-3/TRBV12-4	.	TRBJ1-4	.	13	CASSLGAGEKLFF	TGTGCCAGCAGTTTAGGGGCGGGTGAAAAACTGTTTTTT
TRBV7-2	few	TRBJ1-1	.	13	CASSNAVNTEAFF	TGTGCCAGCAGCAACGCAGTGAACACTGAAGCTTTCTTT
TRBV3-1/TRBV3-2	few	TRBJ2-3	TRBD2	16	CASSQGLAGAADTQYF	TGTGCCAGCAGCCAAGGACTAGCGGGGGCTGCAGATACGCAGTATTTT
TRBV29-1	.	TRBJ1-1	.	14	CSVARSGLNTEAFF	TGCAGCGTTGCACGAAGTGGCCTTAACACTGAAGCTTTCTTT
TRBV3-1/TRBV3-2	.	TRBJ2-5	TRBD2	16	CASSQGIAGGPKTQYF	TGTGCCAGCAGCCAAGGGATAGCGGGAGGGCCGAAGACCCAGTACTTC
TRBV6-7	.	TRBJ2-3	TRBD2	20	CASSKAMMASGSFVTDTQYF	TGTGCCAGCAGTAAAGCCATGATGGCTAGCGGGAGTTTCGTCACAGATACGCAGTATTTT
TRBV6-2/TRBV6-3	.	TRBJ2-3	.	14	CASSSHRRFDTQYF	TGTGCCAGCAGTTCTCATCGGAGGTTCGATACGCAGTATTTT
TRBV3-1/TRBV3-2	.	TRBJ2-5	.	17	CASSQEEYRLIQETQYF	TGTGCCAGCAGCCAAGAGGAGTACAGGCTTATACAAGAGACCCAGTACTTC
TRBV20-1	.	TRBJ1-6	.	15	CSASHDSENNSPLHF	TGCAGTGCTAGTCACGACAGCGAGAATAATTCACCCCTCCACTTT
TRBV6-2/TRBV6-3	once	TRBJ2-7	TRBD2	17	CASSTWVKSGSSYEQYF	TGTGCCAGCAGTACCTGGGTCAAGAGCGGGAGCTCCTACGAGCAGTACTTC
TRBV6-5	.	TRBJ1-3	.	13	CASTRGSGNTIYF	TGTGCCAGCACCAGGGGCTCTGGAAACACCATATATTTT